The 26 T cell receptor beta chains below come from one sample, sequenced in a study of shared clonotypes between healthy human individuals. This table comes from immunoSEQ multiplex PCR, and its TCRdb copy is limited to in-frame clones, with some not included. This table holds millions of clones, 80% to 95% found once. The specimen sequenced was naive CD4+ T cells from PBMCs. Subset given: CD45RA+ positively selected. The origin of the receptors is a man aged 18 to 30 in good health. Some clones in this sample may be carry-over from other donors' samples.

Note on this clone: This CDR3 is also generated by other DNA sequences in the sample. V is TRBV18 and J is TRBJ2-7; the D is unclear. Germline CDR1 KGHSH, CDR2 LQKENI. Trimming shortened V by 1 base and J by 3 bases, and 10 bases separated the two germline ends. This CDR3 has 14 residues. The CDR3 region has the DNA TGTGCCAGCTCACCACTGAAGGGCAGCTACGAGCAGTACTTC. Its translation is CASSPLKGSYEQYF.

The gene calls are TRBV7-8 and TRBJ2-7; either TRBD1 or TRBD2 may supply D (5 bases each). Germline CDR1 SGHVS, CDR2 FQNEAQ. Deletions cut 1 base from V and 7 bases from J, with 8 bases between. The CDR3 covers 12 residues. CDR3 protein: CASSLGGSEQYF. The CDR3 DNA follows: TGTGCCAGCAGCTTAGGGGGGTCGGAGCAGTACTTC.

The chain joins TRBV10-3 to TRBJ1-2; 7 bases agree with TRBD1. Germline values: CDR1 ENHRY, CDR2 SYGVKD. Trimming cost V 0 bases and J 0 bases; bases outside gene matches: 4. This CDR3 region has 16 residues. The CDR3 DNA is TGTGCCATCAGTGAGTCTATTGGGACAGCTAACTATGGCTACACCTTC. This encodes CAISESIGTANYGYTF.

The chain joins TRBV21-1 to TRBJ1-2; TRBD1 reflects the table's D call only, with no check against the DNA. TRBV21-1 is classified as a pseudogene. The CDR3 is 18 residues long. The CDR3 sequence is CASSTLVVHRGANYGYTF. The CDR3 DNA reads as TGTGCCAGCAGCACCCTCGTTGTTCACAGGGGGGCTAACTATGGCTACACCTTC.

The chain employs TRBV11-1 and TRBJ2-5, with D perhaps matching TRBD2 (6 bases). The V end lost 3 bases, the J end lost 5 bases, and 10 bases lay between the germline ends. CDR1 and CDR2 (germline): SGHAT, FQDESV (reference sequence). This CDR3 contains 13 residues. CDR3: CASSFGGVETQYF. Written as DNA, the CDR3 is TGTGCCAGCAGCTTCGGAGGGGTTGAGACCCAGTACTTC.

The gene calls are TRBV2 and TRBJ1-1; TRBD1 agrees at 7 bases. Germline-derived CDR1 and CDR2 are SNHLY and FYNNEI. V was pared by 7 bases and J by 2 bases, with 10 bases of the junction left unmatched. The CDR3 totals 15 residues. CDR3 in DNA: TGTGCCAGCACGACAGGGTTTATTCGAAACACTGAAGCTTTCTTT. Amino acids: CASTTGFIRNTEAFF.

In this sample, this clone turned up once. This chain connects TRBV29-1 to TRBJ1-1, with a weak D call TRBD1 (5 bases). Looked up from germline, CDR1 is SQVTM and CDR2 is ANQGSEA. The length of the CDR3 is 13 residues. V gave up 3 bases and J gave up 4 bases, with 12 bases separating them. Here the CDR3 reads CSVDRAGGTEAFF. CDR3 sequence (DNA): TGCAGCGTTGATAGGGCCGGGGGCACTGAAGCTTTCTTT.

This chain links TRBV7-9 with TRBJ1-1; unclear D gene. The CDR3 consists of 14 residues. Trimming removed 0 bases at V and 1 base at J, with 6 bases between. Germline V gene lookup returns CDR1 SEHNR and CDR2 FQNEAQ (reference sequence). As DNA, the CDR3 is TGTGCCAGCAGCTTAGCCCGTAAGAACACTGAAGCTTTCTTT. Encoded protein: CASSLARKNTEAFF. Full variable domain (missing parts from reference TRBV7-9 and TRBJ1-1): DTGVSQNPRHKITKRGQNVTFRCDPISEHNRLYWYRQTLGQGPEFLTYFQNEAQLEKSRLLSDRFSAERPKGSFSTLEIQRTEQGDSAMYLCASSLARKNTEAFFGQGTRLTVV.

The V call is TRBV29-1, the J call TRBJ1-4; no reliable D call. The CDR3 runs to 14 residues. Germline loops: CDR1 SQVTM, CDR2 ANQGSEA. Trimming removed 4 bases at V and 1 base at J, with 10 bases between. The CDR3 DNA reads TGCAGCGTTGGACCCTCTGGAACTAATGAAAAACTGTTTTTT. Protein product: CSVGPSGTNEKLFF.

The gene calls are TRBV7-9 and TRBJ2-3; the D gene is possibly TRBD2 (5 bases). This CDR3 comprises 16 residues. CDR1 and CDR2 from the germline V gene are SEHNR and FQNEAQ (reference sequence). V was trimmed by 1 base and J by 4 bases, leaving 15 bases between them. The CDR3 region is CASSLGGLGYADTQYF. The CDR3 DNA is TGTGCCAGCAGCTTAGGTGGACTGGGATATGCAGATACGCAGTATTTT. The full variable domain, with the rest looked up from reference TRBV7-9 and TRBJ2-3, is DTGVSQNPRHKITKRGQNVTFRCDPISEHNRLYWYRQTLGQGPEFLTYFQNEAQLEKSRLLSDRFSAERPKGSFSTLEIQRTEQGDSAMYLCASSLGGLGYADTQYFGPGTRLTVL.

V gene TRBV4-1 combines with J gene TRBJ1-1, with 8 bases identical to TRBD1. J was trimmed by 6 bases and V by 0 bases; bases with no gene match: 6. Germline CDR1 reads MGHRA; CDR2 reads YSYEKL. The CDR3 is 15 amino acids. CDR3 amino acids: CASSQDPGQGPEAFF. CDR3 nucleotides: TGCGCCAGCAGCCAAGATCCCGGACAGGGACCTGAAGCTTTCTTT.

V and J are TRBV21-1 and TRBJ2-7. TRBV21-1 is marked as a pseudogene. This CDR3 has 15 amino acids. CDR3 sequence (DNA): TGTGCCAGCAGCAGGGGTCCCCCGAGCTCCTACGAGCAGTACTTC. This codes for CASSRGPPSSYEQYF.

A note on this clone: The same CDR3 is also encoded by other DNA sequences in this sample. The V gene is TRBV7-9, the J gene TRBJ1-5; D remains ambiguous. V gave up 2 bases and J gave up 4 bases, with 6 bases separating them. CDR1 is SEHNR and CDR2 is FQNEAQ in the germline V gene (reference sequence). This CDR3 region has 13 residues. CDR3 sequence reads: CASSLSSNQPQHF. DNA for the CDR3: TGTGCCAGCAGCTTAAGCTCTAATCAGCCCCAGCATTTT.

This sequence joins TRBV11-3 and TRBJ2-7; a possible D gene is TRBD2 (6 bases). From germline, CDR1 is SGHNT and CDR2 YENEEA. Trimming took off 3 bases at V and 6 bases at J, with 9 bases between the two ends. The CDR3 contains 12 residues. The CDR3 is CASSLGGSEQYF. In DNA form, the CDR3 reads TGTGCCAGCAGCTTGGGAGGCTCCGAGCAGTACTTC.

This chain joins TRBV7-2 and TRBJ2-7, with D possibly being TRBD1 (6 bases). V dropped 5 bases and J dropped 2 bases, with 16 bases sitting between them. The CDR3 covers 15 residues. Germline V gene lookup returns CDR1 SGHTA and CDR2 FQGNSA. The CDR3 spells CASSIRQAVTYEQYF. CDR3 sequence (DNA): TGTGCCAGCAGCATCCGACAGGCCGTAACCTACGAGCAGTACTTC.

This sequence joins TRBV7-3 and TRBJ2-3; no reliable D call. CDR1 is SGHTA, CDR2 FQGTGA, per germline. Trimming stripped 0 bases from V and 0 bases from J, with 10 bases between. There are 16 residues in the CDR3. In DNA, the CDR3 is TGTGCCAGCAGCTTAACACACGGTCTTAGCACAGATACGCAGTATTTT. The encoded protein is CASSLTHGLSTDTQYF.

Worth noting for this clone: The same CDR3 can be traced to other DNA sequences in this sample. The rearrangement joins TRBV11-2 to TRBJ2-2, with D possibly TRBD1 on 6 matching bases. The ends were cut back, 4 bases at V and 8 bases at J, with 11 bases in the middle. The CDR3 totals 13 residues. Germline CDR1 reads SGHAT; CDR2 reads FQNNGV. CDR3 DNA sequence: TGTGCCAGCAGCTCGGGACAATCGGGGGAGCTGTTTTTT. This sequence encodes CASSSGQSGELFF.

The chain couples TRBV5-1 to TRBJ2-3; D is uncertain. Germline CDR1 and CDR2: SGHRS and YFSETQ. The CDR3 covers 15 residues. The V gene lost 0 bases and the J gene lost 2 bases, with 10 bases spanning the gap. The CDR3 here is CASSLEGRTTDTQYF. CDR3 nucleotide sequence: TGCGCCAGCAGCTTGGAGGGCAGAACCACAGATACGCAGTATTTT.

On this clone itself: The sample has other DNA sequences that encode this CDR3 too. J is TRBJ2-7 and V is TRBV28, with 11 bases lining up with TRBD2. CDR1 and CDR2 from the germline V gene are MDHEN and SYDVKM. This CDR3 is built from 14 residues. The junction had 3 bases not matched to a gene; V was cut back by 6 bases and J by 2 bases. CDR3 region: CASSLLAGAYEQYF. The CDR3 DNA reads TGTGCCAGCAGCCTACTAGCGGGAGCCTACGAGCAGTACTTC.

The chain couples TRBV6-1 to TRBJ2-7, with 8 bases identical to TRBD1. The CDR3 is 15 residues long. Germline lookup yields CDR1 MNHNS and CDR2 SASEGT. Unmatched junction bases numbered 7, after V lost 4 bases and J lost 2 bases. The CDR3 nucleotides are TGTGCCAGCAGTGTAAGGACAGGGTCTCCCTACGAGCAGTACTTC. Translation gives CASSVRTGSPYEQYF.

The J gene is TRBJ2-7, the V gene TRBV6-5, with 7 positions matching TRBD1. Unmatched junction bases numbered 5, after V lost 6 bases and J lost 3 bases. CDR3 length: 13 residues. Germline values: CDR1 MNHEY, CDR2 SVGAGI. The CDR3 is CASSPGQHYEQYF. The CDR3 DNA reads TGTGCCAGCAGCCCGGGACAGCACTACGAGCAGTACTTC.

The V and J genes are TRBV10-3 and TRBJ1-3, with D possibly matching TRBD1 (6 bases). CDR1 is ENHRY and CDR2 is SYGVKD in the germline V gene. There are 15 residues in the CDR3. V shed 6 bases and J shed 0 bases, with 12 bases lying between them. The CDR3 here is CAIRSDSSSGNTIYF. The CDR3 DNA reads as TGTGCCATCAGGTCGGACAGTTCCTCTGGAAACACCATATATTTT.

This sequence joins TRBV2 and TRBJ1-1; TRBD1 is a possible D gene (6 bases). The CDR3 has 14 amino acids. Trimming pared 4 bases from V and 0 bases from J, leaving 9 bases between. CDR1 and CDR2 from the germline V gene are SNHLY and FYNNEI. For the CDR3, the DNA is TGTGCCAGCAGTGGAGGACAGCTGAACACTGAAGCTTTCTTT. Translating it yields CASSGGQLNTEAFF.

V gene TRBV2 combines with J gene TRBJ2-3; D is ambiguous. Per the germline V gene, CDR1 is SNHLY and CDR2 is FYNNEI. The CDR3 sequence is 13 residues long. The ends were cut back, 4 bases at V and 4 bases at J, with 9 bases in the middle. The CDR3 DNA reads TGTGCCAGCAGTGTGGCAGCCTCAGATACGCAGTATTTT. Translating gives CASSVAASDTQYF.

The table lists this clone with a count of one. The J gene is TRBJ2-7, the V gene TRBV28; D may be TRBD1 or TRBD2 (5 bases each). The V and J ends lost 6 bases and 0 bases respectively, with 18 bases between them. Germline CDR1 reads MDHEN; CDR2 reads SYDVKM. The CDR3 is 16 amino acids. The CDR3 loop is CASRPPGPDLSYEQYF. The CDR3 DNA reads TGTGCCAGCAGACCACCGGGACCAGACCTCTCCTACGAGCAGTACTTC.

J is TRBJ2-3 and V is TRBV7-9; D ambiguous. This CDR3 contains 12 residues. Germline loops: CDR1 SEHNR, CDR2 FQNEAQ (reference sequence). V dropped 3 bases and J dropped 5 bases, with 6 bases sitting between them. The CDR3 is CASSLLGDTQYF. The CDR3, as DNA: TGTGCCAGCAGCTTGCTAGGAGATACGCAGTATTTT.